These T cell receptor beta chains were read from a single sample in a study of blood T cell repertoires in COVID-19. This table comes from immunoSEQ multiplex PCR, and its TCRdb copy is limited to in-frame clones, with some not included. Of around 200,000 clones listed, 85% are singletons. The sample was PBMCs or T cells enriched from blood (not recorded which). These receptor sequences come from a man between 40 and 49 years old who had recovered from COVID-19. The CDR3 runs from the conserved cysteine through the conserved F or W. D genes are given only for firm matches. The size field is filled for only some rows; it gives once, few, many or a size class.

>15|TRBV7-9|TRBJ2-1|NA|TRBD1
TGTGCCAGCAGCTTGTTACAGGGGGCCTACAATGAGCAGTTCTTC
CASSLLQGAYNEQFF
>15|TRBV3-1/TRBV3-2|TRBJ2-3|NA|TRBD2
TGTGCCAGCAGGGCCGGGACTAGCTCCACAGATACGCAGTATTTT
CASRAGTSSTDTQYF
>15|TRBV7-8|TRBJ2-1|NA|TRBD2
TGTGCCAGCAGCGTAGGTCCGGGAGGGCTTGATGAGCAGTTCTTC
CASSVGPGGLDEQFF
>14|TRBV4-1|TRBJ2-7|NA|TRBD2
TGCGCCAGCAGCCAGCGGGAGTCCTCCTACGAGCAGTACTTC
CASSQRESSYEQYF
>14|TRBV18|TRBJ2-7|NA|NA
TGTGCCAGCTCACGGGCCAGGTCAACCTACGAGCAGTACTTC
CASSRARSTYEQYF
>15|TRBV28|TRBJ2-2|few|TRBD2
TGTGCCATCGCCGCTAGCGGGGAACTCACCGGGGAGCTGTTTTTT
CAIAASGELTGELFF
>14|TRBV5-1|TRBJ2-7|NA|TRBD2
TGCGCCAGCAGCCCTAGCGGGAGCACCCCCGAGCAGTACTTC
CASSPSGSTPEQYF
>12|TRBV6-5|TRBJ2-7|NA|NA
TGTGCCAGCAGGCCGACCGCGGGAGAGCAGTACTTC
CASRPTAGEQYF
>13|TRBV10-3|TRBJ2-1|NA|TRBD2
TGTGCCATCAGTCTAGCGGCCAACAATGAGCAGTTCTTC
CAISLAANNEQFF
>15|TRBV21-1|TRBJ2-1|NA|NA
TGTGCCAGCAGCAAAGACCGGACTAGCCGCTATGAGCAGTTCTTC
CASSKDRTSRYEQFF
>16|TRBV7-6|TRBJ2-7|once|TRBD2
TGTGCCAGCAGCCGGACTAGCGGGAGTATTGGATACGAGCAGTACTTC
CASSRTSGSIGYEQYF
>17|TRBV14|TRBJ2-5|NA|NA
TGTGCCAGCAGCCAAGTATGGCGTATGGCAGGGGCAGAGACCCAGTACTTC
CASSQVWRMAGAETQYF
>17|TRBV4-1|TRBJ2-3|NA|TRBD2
TGCGCCAGCAGCCACAAAGGGACTAGCGGGAGCACAGATACGCAGTATTTT
CASSHKGTSGSTDTQYF
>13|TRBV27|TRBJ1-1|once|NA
TGTGCCAGCAGTTTATACAGGGCCACTGAAGCTTTCTTT
CASSLYRATEAFF
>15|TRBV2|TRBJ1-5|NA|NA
TGTGCCAGCAGGGCCGGGGAGGGGAGCAATCAGCCCCAGCATTTT
CASRAGEGSNQPQHF
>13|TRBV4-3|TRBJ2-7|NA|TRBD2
TGCGCCAGCAGCCACGGACTAGGTGGGGAGCAGTACTTC
CASSHGLGGEQYF
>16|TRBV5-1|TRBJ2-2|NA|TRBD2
TGCGCCAGCTTCGACGGAGCGGGAGGGTTCACCGGGGAGCTGTTTTTT
CASFDGAGGFTGELFF
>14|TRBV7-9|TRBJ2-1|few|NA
TGTGCCAGCGGCCCGGGGAGAACCTACAATGAGCAGTTCTTC
CASGPGRTYNEQFF
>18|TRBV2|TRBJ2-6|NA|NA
TGTGCCAGCAGTGAGTCCCGGAGGCACCACTCTGGGGCCAACGTCCTGACTTTC
CASSESRRHHSGANVLTF
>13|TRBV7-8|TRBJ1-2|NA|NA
TGTGCCAGCAGCCCAGCCCTTAACTATGGCTACACCTTC
CASSPALNYGYTF
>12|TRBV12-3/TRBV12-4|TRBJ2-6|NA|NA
TGTGCCAGTAGAACTGGGGCCAACGTCCTGACTTTC
CASRTGANVLTF
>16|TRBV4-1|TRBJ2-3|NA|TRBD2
TGCGCCAGCAGCCACGGACTAGCGGGTAGCACAGATACGCAGTATTTT
CASSHGLAGSTDTQYF
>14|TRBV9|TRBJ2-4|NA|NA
TGTGCCAGCAGCGTAGGACAGATGGGAAACATTCAGTACTTC
CASSVGQMGNIQYF